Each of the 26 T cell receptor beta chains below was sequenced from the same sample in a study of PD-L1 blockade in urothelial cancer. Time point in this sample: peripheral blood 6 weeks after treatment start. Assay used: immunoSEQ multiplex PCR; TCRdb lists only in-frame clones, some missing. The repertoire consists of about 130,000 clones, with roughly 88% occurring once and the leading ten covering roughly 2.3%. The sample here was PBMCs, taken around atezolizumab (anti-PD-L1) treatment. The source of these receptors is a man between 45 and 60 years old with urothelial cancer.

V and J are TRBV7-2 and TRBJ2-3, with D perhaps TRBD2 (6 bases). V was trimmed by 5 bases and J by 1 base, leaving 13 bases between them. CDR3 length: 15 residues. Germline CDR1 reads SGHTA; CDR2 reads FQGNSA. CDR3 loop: CASSLKRAGTDTQYF. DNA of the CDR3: TGTGCCAGCAGCCTTAAGCGGGCCGGCACAGATACGCAGTATTTT. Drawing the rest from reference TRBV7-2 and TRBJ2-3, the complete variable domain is GAGVSQSPSNKVTEKGKDVELRCDPISGHTALYWYRQSLGQGLEFLIYFQGNSAPDKSGLPSDRFSAERTGGSVSTLTIQRTQQEDSAVYLCASSLKRAGTDTQYFGPGTRLTVL.

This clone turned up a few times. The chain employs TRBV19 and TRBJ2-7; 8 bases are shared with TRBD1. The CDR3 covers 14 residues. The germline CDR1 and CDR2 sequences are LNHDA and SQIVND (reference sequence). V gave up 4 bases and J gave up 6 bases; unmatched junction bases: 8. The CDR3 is CASSRRTGSPEQYF. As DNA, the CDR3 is TGTGCCAGTAGTAGGAGGACAGGGAGCCCCGAGCAGTACTTC.

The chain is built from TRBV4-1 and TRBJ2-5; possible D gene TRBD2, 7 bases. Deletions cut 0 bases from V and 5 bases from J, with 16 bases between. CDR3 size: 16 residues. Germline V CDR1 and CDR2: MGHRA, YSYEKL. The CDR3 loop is CASSQDFARGGETQYF. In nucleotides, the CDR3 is TGCGCCAGCAGCCAAGATTTTGCGAGGGGGGGGGAGACCCAGTACTTC.

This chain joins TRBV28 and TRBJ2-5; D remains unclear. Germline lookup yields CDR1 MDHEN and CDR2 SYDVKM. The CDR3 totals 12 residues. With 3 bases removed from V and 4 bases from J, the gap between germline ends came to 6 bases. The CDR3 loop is CASSFYGETQYF. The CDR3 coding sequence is TGTGCCAGCAGTTTTTACGGAGAGACCCAGTACTTC. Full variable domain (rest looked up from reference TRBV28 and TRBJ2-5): DVKVTQSSRYLVKRTGEKVFLECVQDMDHENMFWYRQDPGLGLRLIYFSYDVKMKEKGDIPEGYSVSREKKERFSLILESASTNQTSMYLCASSFYGETQYFGPGTRLLVL.

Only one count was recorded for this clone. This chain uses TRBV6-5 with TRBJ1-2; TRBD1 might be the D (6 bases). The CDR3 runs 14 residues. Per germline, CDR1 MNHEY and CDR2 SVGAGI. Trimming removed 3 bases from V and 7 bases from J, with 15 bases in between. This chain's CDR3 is CASSYQDRSGGYTF. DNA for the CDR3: TGTGCCAGCAGTTATCAAGACAGGAGCGGTGGCTACACCTTC.

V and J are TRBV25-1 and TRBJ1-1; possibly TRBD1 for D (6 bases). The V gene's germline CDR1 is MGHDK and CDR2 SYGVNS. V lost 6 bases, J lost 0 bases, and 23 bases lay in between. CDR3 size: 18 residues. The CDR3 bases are TGTGCCAGCAGAAGAACAGGGCCTTCCTACGCCTTGAACACTGAAGCTTTCTTT. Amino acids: CASRRTGPSYALNTEAFF.

CDR3 sequence reads: CASSSAKAGGHYNEQFF. CDR3 bases: TGTGCCAGTAGTTCCGCTAAAGCGGGAGGGCACTACAATGAGCAGTTCTTC. V gene TRBV19 combines with J gene TRBJ2-1, with 10 nucleotides matching TRBD2. Germline trimming cut 5 bases from V and 3 bases from J; bases unmatched to any gene: 10. Germline V gene lookup returns CDR1 LNHDA and CDR2 SQIVND (reference sequence). This CDR3 contains 17 residues.

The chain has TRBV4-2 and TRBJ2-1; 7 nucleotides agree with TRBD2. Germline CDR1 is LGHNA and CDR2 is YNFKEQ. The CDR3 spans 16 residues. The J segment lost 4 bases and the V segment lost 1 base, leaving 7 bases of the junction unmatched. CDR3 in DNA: TGTGCCAGCAGCCAAGGGAATAGCGGGCCGTACAATGAGCAGTTCTTC. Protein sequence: CASSQGNSGPYNEQFF.

DNA of the CDR3: TGTGCCAGCAGCCCAAACGGACAGACATCCTCCTACGAGCAGTACTTC. It encodes CASSPNGQTSSYEQYF. V usage is TRBV7-3 and J usage is TRBJ2-7; D is perhaps TRBD1 (6 bases). The germline CDR1 and CDR2 sequences are SGHTA and FQGTGA. This CDR3 is built from 16 residues. Trimming took off 5 bases at V and 0 bases at J, with 17 bases between the two ends.

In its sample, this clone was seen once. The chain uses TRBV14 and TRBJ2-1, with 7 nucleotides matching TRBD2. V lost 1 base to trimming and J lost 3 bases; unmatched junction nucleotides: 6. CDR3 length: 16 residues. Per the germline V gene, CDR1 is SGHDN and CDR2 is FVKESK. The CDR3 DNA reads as TGTGCCAGCAGCCAAGTAAGCGCTAGCGGCTACAATGAGCAGTTCTTC. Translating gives CASSQVSASGYNEQFF.

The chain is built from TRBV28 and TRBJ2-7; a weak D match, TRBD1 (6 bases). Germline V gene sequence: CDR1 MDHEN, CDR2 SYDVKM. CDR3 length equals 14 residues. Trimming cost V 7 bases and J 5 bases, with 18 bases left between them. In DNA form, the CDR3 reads TGTGCCAGCATCGCGAGGACAGTTTCCCACGAGCAGTACTTC. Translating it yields CASIARTVSHEQYF.

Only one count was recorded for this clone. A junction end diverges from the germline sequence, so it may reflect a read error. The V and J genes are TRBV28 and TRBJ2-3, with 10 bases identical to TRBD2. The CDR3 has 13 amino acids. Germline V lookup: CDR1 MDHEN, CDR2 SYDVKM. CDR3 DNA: TGTGCCAGCAGTTTTGTGGGGACTAGCGCCCAGAATTTT. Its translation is CASSFVGTSAQNF.

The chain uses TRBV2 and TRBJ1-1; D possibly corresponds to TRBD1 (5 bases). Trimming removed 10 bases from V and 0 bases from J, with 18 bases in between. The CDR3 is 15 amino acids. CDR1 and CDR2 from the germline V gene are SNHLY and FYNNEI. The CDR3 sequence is CATKTGINMNTEAFF. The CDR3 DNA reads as TGTGCCACCAAAACAGGAATTAACATGAACACTGAAGCTTTCTTT.

DNA of the CDR3: TGTGCCAGCAGTTTATATCAGGGGAGCTCCTACAATGAGCAGTTCTTC. It encodes CASSLYQGSSYNEQFF. The gene calls are TRBV28 and TRBJ2-1, with a tentative D call TRBD1 (6 bases). Per the germline V gene, CDR1 is MDHEN and CDR2 is SYDVKM. This CDR3 comprises 16 residues. The V end lost 1 base, the J end lost 0 bases, and 10 bases lay between the germline ends. The full variable domain, completed using reference TRBV28 and TRBJ2-1, is DVKVTQSSRYLVKRTGEKVFLECVQDMDHENMFWYRQDPGLGLRLIYFSYDVKMKEKGDIPEGYSVSREKKERFSLILESASTNQTSMYLCASSLYQGSSYNEQFFGPGTRLTVL.

CDR3: CASSYWQGGFEQYF. The CDR3 DNA is TGTGCCAGCAGTTACTGGCAGGGGGGTTTCGAGCAGTACTTC. The chain combines TRBV6-6 with TRBJ2-7; D is possibly TRBD1 (7 bases). Germline CDR1 MNHNY, CDR2 SVGAGI (reference sequence). V was cut by 1 base and J by 6 bases, with 13 bases left in between. The CDR3 contains 14 residues.

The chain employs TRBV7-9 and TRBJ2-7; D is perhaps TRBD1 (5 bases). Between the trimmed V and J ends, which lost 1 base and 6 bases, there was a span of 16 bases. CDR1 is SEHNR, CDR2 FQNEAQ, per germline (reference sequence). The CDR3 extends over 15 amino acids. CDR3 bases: TGTGCCAGCAGCTTAGAAGGCAGGGTAAGGTCCGAGCAGTACTTC. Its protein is CASSLEGRVRSEQYF.

The CDR3: CASSGGTSGFNEQYF. CDR3 DNA: TGTGCCAGCAGTGGGGGGACTAGCGGGTTTAACGAGCAGTACTTC. This rearrangement joins TRBV6-1 to TRBJ2-7; 12 bases line up with TRBD2. Looked up from germline, CDR1 is MNHNS and CDR2 is SASEGT. The length of the CDR3 is 15 residues. J lost 5 bases, V lost 4 bases, and 6 bases had no gene match.

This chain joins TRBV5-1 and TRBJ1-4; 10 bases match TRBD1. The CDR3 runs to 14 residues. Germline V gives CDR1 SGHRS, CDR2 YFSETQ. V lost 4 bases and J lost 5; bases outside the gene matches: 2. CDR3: CASSRQGANEKLFF. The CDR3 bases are TGCGCCAGCAGCCGACAGGGGGCCAATGAAAAACTGTTTTTT.

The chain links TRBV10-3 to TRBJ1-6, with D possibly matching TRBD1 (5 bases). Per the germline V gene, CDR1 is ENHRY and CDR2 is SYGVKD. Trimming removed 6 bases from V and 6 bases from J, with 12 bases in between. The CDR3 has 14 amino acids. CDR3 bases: TGTGCCATCAGGGGGGACTGGAGTAATTCACCCCTCCACTTT. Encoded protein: CAIRGDWSNSPLHF.

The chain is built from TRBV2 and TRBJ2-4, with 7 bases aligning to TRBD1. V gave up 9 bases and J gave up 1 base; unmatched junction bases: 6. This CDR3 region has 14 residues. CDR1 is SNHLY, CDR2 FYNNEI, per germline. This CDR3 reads CASSTGLAKNIQYF. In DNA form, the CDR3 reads TGTGCCAGTTCGACAGGGCTCGCCAAAAACATTCAGTACTTC.

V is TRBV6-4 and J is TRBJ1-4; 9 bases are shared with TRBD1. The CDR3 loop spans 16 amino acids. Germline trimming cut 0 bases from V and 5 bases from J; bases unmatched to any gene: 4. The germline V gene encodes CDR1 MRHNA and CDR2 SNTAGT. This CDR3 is CASSDSTDRGNEKLFF. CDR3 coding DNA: TGTGCCAGCAGTGACTCAACGGACAGGGGAAATGAAAAACTGTTTTTT.

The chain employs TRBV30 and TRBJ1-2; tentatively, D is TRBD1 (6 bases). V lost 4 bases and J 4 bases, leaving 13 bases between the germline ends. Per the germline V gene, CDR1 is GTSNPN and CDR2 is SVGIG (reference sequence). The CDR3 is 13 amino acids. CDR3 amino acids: CAWNLQGSYGYTF. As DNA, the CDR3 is TGTGCCTGGAACCTACAGGGTTCCTATGGCTACACCTTC.

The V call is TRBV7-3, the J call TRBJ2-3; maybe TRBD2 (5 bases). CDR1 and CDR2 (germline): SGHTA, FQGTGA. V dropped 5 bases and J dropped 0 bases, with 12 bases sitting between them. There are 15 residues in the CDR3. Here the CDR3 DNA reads TGTGCCAGCAGCCGCCGGGGAGAGAGCACAGATACGCAGTATTTT. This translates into CASSRRGESTDTQYF.

The CDR3 region has the DNA TGTGCCAGCAGCCAAGCCACTACGGGGGGGGATACGCAGTATTTT. Translating it yields CASSQATTGGDTQYF. The J gene is TRBJ2-3, the V gene TRBV4-2, with 8 bases aligning to TRBD2. Germline V gene sequence: CDR1 LGHNA, CDR2 YNFKEQ. The CDR3 consists of 15 residues. V shed 1 base, J shed 6 bases, and the junction held 6 bases outside the gene matches.

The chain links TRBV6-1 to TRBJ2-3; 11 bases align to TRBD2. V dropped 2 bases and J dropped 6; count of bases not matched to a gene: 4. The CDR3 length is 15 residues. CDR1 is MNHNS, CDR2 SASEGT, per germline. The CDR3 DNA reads TGTGCCAGCAGTGAAAGAATAGCGGGAGGGGATACGCAGTATTTT. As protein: CASSERIAGGDTQYF.

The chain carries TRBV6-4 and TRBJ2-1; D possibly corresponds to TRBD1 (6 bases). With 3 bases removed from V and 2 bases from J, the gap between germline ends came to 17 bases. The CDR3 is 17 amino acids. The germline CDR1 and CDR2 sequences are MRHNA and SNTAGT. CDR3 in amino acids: CASSENRDVWAYNEQFF. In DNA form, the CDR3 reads TGTGCCAGCAGTGAAAACAGGGACGTTTGGGCCTACAATGAGCAGTTCTTC.